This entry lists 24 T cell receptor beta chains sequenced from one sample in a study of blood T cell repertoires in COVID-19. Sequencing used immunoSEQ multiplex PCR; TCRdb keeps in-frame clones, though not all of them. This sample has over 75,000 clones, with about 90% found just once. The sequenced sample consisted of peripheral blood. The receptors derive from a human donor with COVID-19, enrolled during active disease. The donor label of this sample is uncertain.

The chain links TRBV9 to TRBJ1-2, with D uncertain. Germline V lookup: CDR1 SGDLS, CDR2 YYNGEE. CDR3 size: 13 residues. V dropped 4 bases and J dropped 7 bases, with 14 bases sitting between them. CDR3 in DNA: TGTGCCAGCAGCTCCACACCCCGGAGTGGCTACACCTTC. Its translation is CASSSTPRSGYTF.

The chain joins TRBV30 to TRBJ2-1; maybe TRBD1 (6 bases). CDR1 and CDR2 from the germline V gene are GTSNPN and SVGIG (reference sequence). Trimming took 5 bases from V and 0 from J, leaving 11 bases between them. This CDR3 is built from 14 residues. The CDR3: CAWSTGNSYNEQFF. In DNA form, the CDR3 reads TGTGCCTGGTCGACAGGTAACTCCTACAATGAGCAGTTCTTC. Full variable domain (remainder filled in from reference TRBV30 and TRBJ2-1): SQTIHQWPATLVQPVGSPLSLECTVEGTSNPNLYWYRQAAGRGLQLLFYSVGIGQISSEVPQNLSASRPQDRQFILSSKKLLLSDSGFYLCAWSTGNSYNEQFFGPGTRLTVL.

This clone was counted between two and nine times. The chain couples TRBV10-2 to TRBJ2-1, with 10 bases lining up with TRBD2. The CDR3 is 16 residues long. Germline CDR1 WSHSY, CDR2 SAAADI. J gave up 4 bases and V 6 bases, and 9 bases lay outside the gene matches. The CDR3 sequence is CASRPTLAGLYNEQFF. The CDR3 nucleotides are TGCGCCAGCAGACCAACACTAGCGGGGCTTTACAATGAGCAGTTCTTC.

Here the CDR3 DNA reads TGCGCCAGCAGCTTGCGGACAGGGCCCGGTGGAAACACCATATATTTT. As protein: CASSLRTGPGGNTIYF. The chain recombines TRBV5-1 with TRBJ1-3, with 8 bases aligning to TRBD1. V was clipped by 1 base and J by 3 bases; unmatched bases: 6. The CDR3 is 16 amino acids. Per germline, CDR1 SGHRS and CDR2 YFSETQ. Together with reference TRBV5-1 and TRBJ1-3, the CDR3 gives the full variable domain: KAGVTQTPRYLIKTRGQQVTLSCSPISGHRSVSWYQQTPGQGLQFLFEYFSETQRNKGNFPGRFSGRQFSNSRSEMNVSTLELGDSALYLCASSLRTGPGGNTIYFGEGSWLTVV.

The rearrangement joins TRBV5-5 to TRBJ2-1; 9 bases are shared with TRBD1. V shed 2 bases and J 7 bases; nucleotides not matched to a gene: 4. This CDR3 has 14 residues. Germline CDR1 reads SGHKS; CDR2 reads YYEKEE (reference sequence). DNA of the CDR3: TGTGCCAGCAGCTTCCGGGACAGGGCGAATGAGCAGTTCTTC. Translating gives CASSFRDRANEQFF.

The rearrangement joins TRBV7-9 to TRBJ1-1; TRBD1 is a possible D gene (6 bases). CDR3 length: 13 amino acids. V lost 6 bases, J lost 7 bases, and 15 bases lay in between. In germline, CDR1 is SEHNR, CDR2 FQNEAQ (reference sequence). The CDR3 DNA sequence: TGTGCCAGCAGTCCTGGACAGAGAAATGAAGCTTTCTTT. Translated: CASSPGQRNEAFF.

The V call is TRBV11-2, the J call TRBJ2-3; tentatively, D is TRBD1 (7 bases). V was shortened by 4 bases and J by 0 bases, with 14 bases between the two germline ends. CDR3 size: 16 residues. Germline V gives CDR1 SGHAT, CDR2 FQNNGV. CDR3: CASSSGGGHSTDTQYF. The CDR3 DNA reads TGTGCCAGCAGCTCAGGGGGAGGACATAGCACAGATACGCAGTATTTT.

CDR3 nucleotides: TGCGCCAGCAGCTTAGGAGGCGGGGGGGCCGGGAACATTCAGTACTTC. Amino acids: CASSLGGGGAGNIQYF. The chain employs TRBV5-1 and TRBJ2-4, with 9 nucleotides matching TRBD2. After removal of 2 bases from V and 7 bases from J, the junction contained 10 bases not matched to a gene. Germline assignment: CDR1 SGHRS and CDR2 YFSETQ. The CDR3 extends over 16 amino acids. The full variable domain, with the rest looked up from reference TRBV5-1 and TRBJ2-4, is KAGVTQTPRYLIKTRGQQVTLSCSPISGHRSVSWYQQTPGQGLQFLFEYFSETQRNKGNFPGRFSGRQFSNSRSEMNVSTLELGDSALYLCASSLGGGGAGNIQYFGAGTRLSVL.

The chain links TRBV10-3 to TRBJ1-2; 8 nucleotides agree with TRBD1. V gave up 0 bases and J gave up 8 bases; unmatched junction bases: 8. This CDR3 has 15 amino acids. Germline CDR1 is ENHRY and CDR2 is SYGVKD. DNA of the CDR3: TGTGCCATCAGTGAGTCGAGGGCAGGGGGCGAAGGCTACACCTTC. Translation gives CAISESRAGGEGYTF.

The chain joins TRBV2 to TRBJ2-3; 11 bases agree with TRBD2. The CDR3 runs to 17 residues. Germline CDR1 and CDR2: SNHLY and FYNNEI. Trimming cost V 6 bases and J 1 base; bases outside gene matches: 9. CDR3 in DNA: TGTGCCAGCAGCCATTTTCTAGCGGGGGGTGGCACAGATACGCAGTATTTT. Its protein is CASSHFLAGGGTDTQYF. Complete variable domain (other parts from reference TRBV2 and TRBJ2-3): EPEVTQTPSHQVTQMGQEVILRCVPISNHLYFYWYRQILGQKVEFLVSFYNNEISEKSEIFDDQFSVERPDGSNFTLKIRSTKLEDSAMYFCASSHFLAGGGTDTQYFGPGTRLTVL.

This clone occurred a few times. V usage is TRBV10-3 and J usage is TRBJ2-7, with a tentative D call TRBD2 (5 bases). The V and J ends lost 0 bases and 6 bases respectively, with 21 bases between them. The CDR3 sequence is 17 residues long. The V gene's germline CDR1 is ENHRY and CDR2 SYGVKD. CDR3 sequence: CAISESAFGISQFEQYF. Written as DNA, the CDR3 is TGTGCCATCAGTGAGTCCGCCTTCGGGATTAGCCAGTTCGAGCAGTACTTC.

CDR3: CASRDRDFKWPGNTIYF. Here the CDR3 DNA reads TGTGCCAGCAGGGACAGGGACTTTAAATGGCCCGGAAACACCATATATTTT. The chain employs TRBV21-1 and TRBJ1-3; the table's D call TRBD1 went unverified against the DNA. TRBV21-1 is annotated as a pseudogene. CDR3 size: 17 residues.

The CDR3 bases are TGTGCCAGCAGTGAATCAGAGGATTTCTCTGGGGCCAACGTCCTGACTTTC. Protein sequence: CASSESEDFSGANVLTF. The V and J genes are TRBV25-1 and TRBJ2-6; D gene unclear. Per germline, CDR1 MGHDK and CDR2 SYGVNS. V gave up 1 base and J gave up 0 bases, with 10 bases separating them. This CDR3 is built from 17 residues.

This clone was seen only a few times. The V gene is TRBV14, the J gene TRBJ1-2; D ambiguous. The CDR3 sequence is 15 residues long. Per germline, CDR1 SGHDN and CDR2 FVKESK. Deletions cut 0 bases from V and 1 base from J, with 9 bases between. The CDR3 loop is CASSQDLGSNYGYTF. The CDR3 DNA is TGTGCCAGCAGCCAAGATCTTGGCAGTAACTATGGCTACACCTTC.

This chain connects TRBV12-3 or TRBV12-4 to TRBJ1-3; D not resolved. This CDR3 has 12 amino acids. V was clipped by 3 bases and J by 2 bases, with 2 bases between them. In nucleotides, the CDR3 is TGTGCCAGCAGTTTCGCTGGAAACACCATATATTTT. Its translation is CASSFAGNTIYF.

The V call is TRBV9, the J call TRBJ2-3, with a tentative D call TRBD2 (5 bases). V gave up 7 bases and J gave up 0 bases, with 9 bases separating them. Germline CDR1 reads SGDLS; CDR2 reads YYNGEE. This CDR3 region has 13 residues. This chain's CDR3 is CASSGISTDTQYF. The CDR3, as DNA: TGTGCCAGCTCGGGAATTAGCACAGATACGCAGTATTTT.

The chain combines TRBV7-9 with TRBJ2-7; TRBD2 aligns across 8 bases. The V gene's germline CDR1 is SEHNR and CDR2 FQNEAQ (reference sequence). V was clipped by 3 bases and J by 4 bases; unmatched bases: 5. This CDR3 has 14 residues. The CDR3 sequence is CASSFVAGPYEQYF. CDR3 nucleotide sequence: TGTGCCAGCAGCTTTGTAGCGGGACCTTACGAGCAGTACTTC.

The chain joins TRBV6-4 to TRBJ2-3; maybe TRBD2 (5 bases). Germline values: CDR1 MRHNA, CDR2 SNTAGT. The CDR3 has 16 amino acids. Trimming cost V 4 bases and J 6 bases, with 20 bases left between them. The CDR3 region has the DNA TGTGCCAGCAGTGCGAATTCGGTAGCTAGCTCGGATACGCAGTATTTT. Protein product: CASSANSVASSDTQYF.

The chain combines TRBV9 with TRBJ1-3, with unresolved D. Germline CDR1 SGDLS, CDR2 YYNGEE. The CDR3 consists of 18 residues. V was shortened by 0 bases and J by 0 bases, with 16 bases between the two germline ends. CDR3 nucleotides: TGTGCCAGCAGCGTAGGGTTGAGACTCCCCTTCTCTGGAAACACCATATATTTT. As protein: CASSVGLRLPFSGNTIYF.

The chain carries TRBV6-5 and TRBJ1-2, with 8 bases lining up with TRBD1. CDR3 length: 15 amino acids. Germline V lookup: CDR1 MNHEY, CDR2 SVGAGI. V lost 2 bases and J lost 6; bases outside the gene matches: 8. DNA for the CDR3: TGTGCCAGCAGTTACGGACAGGGCAGCCCCAATGGCTACACCTTC. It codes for CASSYGQGSPNGYTF.

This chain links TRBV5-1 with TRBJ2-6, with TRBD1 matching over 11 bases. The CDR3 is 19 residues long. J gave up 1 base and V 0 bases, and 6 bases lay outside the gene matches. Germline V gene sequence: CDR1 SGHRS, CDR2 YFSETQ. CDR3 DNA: TGCGCCAGCAGCTTGGCGGGGACAGGGGGGCTGTCTGGGGCCAACGTCCTGACTTTC. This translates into CASSLAGTGGLSGANVLTF.

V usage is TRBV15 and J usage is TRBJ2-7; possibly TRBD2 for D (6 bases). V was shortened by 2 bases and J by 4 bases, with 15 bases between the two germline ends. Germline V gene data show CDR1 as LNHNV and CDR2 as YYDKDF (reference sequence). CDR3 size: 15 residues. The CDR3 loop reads CATSRHEGGKYEQYF. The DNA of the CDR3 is TGTGCCACCAGCAGACACGAAGGCGGGAAGTACGAGCAGTACTTC.

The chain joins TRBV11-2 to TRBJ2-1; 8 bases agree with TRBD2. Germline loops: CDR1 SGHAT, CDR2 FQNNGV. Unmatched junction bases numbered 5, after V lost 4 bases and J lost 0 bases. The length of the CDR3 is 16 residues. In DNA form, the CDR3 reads TGTGCCAGCAGCTCACTAGCGGAGAGCTCCTACAATGAGCAGTTCTTC. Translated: CASSSLAESSYNEQFF. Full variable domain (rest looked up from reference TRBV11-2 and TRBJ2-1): EAGVAQSPRYKIIEKRQSVAFWCNPISGHATLYWYQQILGQGPKLLIQFQNNGVVDDSQLPKDRFSAERLKGVDSTLKIQPAKLEDSAVYLCASSSLAESSYNEQFFGPGTRLTVL.

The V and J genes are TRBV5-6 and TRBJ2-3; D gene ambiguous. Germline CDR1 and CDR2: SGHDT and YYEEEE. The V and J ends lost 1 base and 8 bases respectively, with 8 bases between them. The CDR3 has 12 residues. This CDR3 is CASSLPSGTQYF. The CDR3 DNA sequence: TGTGCCAGCAGCTTGCCGAGTGGTACGCAGTATTTT.